This TCR beta chain is drawn from a study of shared clonotypes between healthy human individuals. Study details: A couple of women and a few men aged 18 to 49 made up the donors. General study findings and limits: Around 4.7% was the fraction of naive CD4 clonotypes found shared across a few donors. Only blood underwent sampling, and tissue repertoires likely differ.

Germline V gene data show CDR1 as DFQATT and CDR2 as SNEGSKA (reference sequence). CDR3 length equals 11 residues. The V gene lost 6 bases and the J gene lost 5 bases, with 9 bases spanning the gap. Some clones are missing from TCRdb's copy, which holds only in-frame ones; the method was immunoSEQ multiplex PCR. Here the sample spans over a million clones, more than 60% being singletons. As concerns this clone: Antigen specificity is unknown. Other DNA sequences in this specimen translate into the identical CDR3.

This sequence was found in a man aged 18 to 35 in good health. Specimen: memory CD4+ T cells sorted from blood. The subset was: CD45RA-negative fraction. This chain joins TRBV20-1 and TRBJ2-3; D is possibly TRBD2 (5 bases). The CDR3 region is CSATRGDTQYF. The CDR3 nucleotides read TGCAGTGCCACCCGGGGAGATACGCAGTATTTT.